Following are 21 T cell receptor beta chains from one sample sequenced in a study of human T cells and chemical hapten exposure. Documented time point: pre-sensitization, week 0. Treatment: therapeutic diphenylcyclopropenone sensitization with weekly scalp DPC. TCRdb recomputed calls from the RACE reads with MiXCR, one row per CDR3 protein. The sample consists of approximately 41,000 distinct CDR3 sequences, approximately 7.6% of them appearing once. Sequencing was performed on whole blood, taken in connection with sensitization to the hapten diphenylcyclopropenone (DPC). These receptors all come from a woman between 50 and 59 years old with alopecia areata. Some clones in this sample may be carry-over from other donors' samples.

This clonotype was detected only a few times. The chain couples TRBV27 to TRBJ2-1; D is unclear. Germline assignment: CDR1 MNHEY and CDR2 SMNVEV (reference sequence). The CDR3 is made up of 16 amino acids. With 2 bases removed from V and 0 bases from J, the gap between germline ends came to 11 bases. The CDR3, as DNA: TGTGCCAGCAGTTTACAGGACCAACGCTCCTACAATGAGCAGTTCTTC. It codes for CASSLQDQRSYNEQFF.

A single count supports this clonotype. The V and J genes are TRBV29-1 and TRBJ2-5; a weak D match, TRBD1 (7 bases). V was cut by 3 bases and J by 5 bases, with 10 bases left in between. The germline V gene has CDR1 SQVTM and CDR2 ANQGSEA. The CDR3 is 12 residues long. CDR3 sequence reads: CSVEAGGETQYF. The CDR3 bases are TGCAGCGTTGAGGCAGGGGGGGAGACCCAGTACTTC.

Concerning this clonotype itself: A much bigger clone sits one base away, suggesting this may be a read error. The chain is built from TRBV7-2 and TRBJ2-7; 9 positions match TRBD2. This CDR3 is 15 amino acids long. Germline assignment: CDR1 SGHTA and CDR2 FQGNSA. CDR3 nucleotides: TGTGTCAGCAGCTTAGCACTAGCGGGCCTCTACGAGCAGTACTTC. It codes for CVSSLALAGLYEQYF.

This clonotype was picked up many times. The rearrangement links TRBV14 to TRBJ2-5; D is unclear. The germline V and J ends were trimmed by 0 bases and 7 bases, with 15 bases remaining between them. The germline CDR1 and CDR2 sequences are SGHDN and FVKESK. There are 15 residues in the CDR3. The CDR3 nucleotides are TGTGCCAGCAGCCAAGAAGATGGACGGGTATGGACCCAGTACTTC. Translating gives CASSQEDGRVWTQYF. Complete variable domain (other parts from reference TRBV14 and TRBJ2-5): EAGVTQFPSHSVIEKGQTVTLRCDPISGHDNLYWYRRVMGKEIKFLLHFVKESKQDESGMPNNRFLAERTGGTYSTLKVQPAELEDSGVYFCASSQEDGRVWTQYFGPGTRLLVL.

This clonotype appeared many times. This chain links TRBV3-1 with TRBJ1-5, with TRBD1 as a possible D gene (5 bases). This CDR3 region has 13 residues. Trimming stripped 4 bases from V and 3 bases from J, with 7 bases between. Per germline, CDR1 LGHDT and CDR2 YNNKEL (reference sequence). This CDR3 reads CASSPDINQPQHF. The CDR3 DNA reads as TGTGCCAGCAGCCCGGACATCAATCAGCCCCAGCATTTT.

V usage is TRBV27 and J usage is TRBJ2-2; TRBD1 is a possible D gene (6 bases). The CDR3 is 16 residues long. Germline assignment: CDR1 MNHEY and CDR2 SMNVEV (reference sequence). With 6 bases removed from V and 4 bases from J, the gap between germline ends came to 18 bases. The chain's CDR3 is CASRLRGGTFTGELFF. DNA of the CDR3: TGTGCCAGCAGACTCCGGGGTGGGACATTCACCGGGGAGCTGTTTTTT.

This clonotype has more than one count but fewer than ten. V gene TRBV21-1 combines with J gene TRBJ2-3; the table assigns TRBD1, which was not confirmed against the DNA. TRBV21-1 is tagged as a pseudogene. The CDR3 is 16 residues long. CDR3 in DNA: TGTGCCAGCAGCAAACCGGACAGGGCCCCGACAGATACGCAGTATTTT. Translation: CASSKPDRAPTDTQYF.

There are many counts of this clonotype. This rearrangement joins TRBV28 to TRBJ2-1; 13 nucleotides agree with TRBD2. The CDR3 extends over 15 amino acids. Germline-derived CDR1 and CDR2 are MDHEN and SYDVKM. The J segment lost 6 bases and the V segment lost 6 bases, leaving 5 bases of the junction unmatched. The CDR3 nucleotides are TGTGCCAGCAGCCGGACTAGCGGGGGACGCAATGAGCAGTTCTTC. This encodes CASSRTSGGRNEQFF.

The sample holds a few counts of this clonotype. The chain is built from TRBV7-6 and TRBJ2-3; the match to TRBD2 covers 11 bases. Unmatched junction bases numbered 10, after V lost 1 base and J lost 4 bases. The CDR3 totals 18 residues. CDR1 is SGHVS, CDR2 FNYEAQ, per germline. The DNA for the CDR3 is TGTGCCAGCAGCTTAGTAGGCCTAGCGGGAGGATTAGCAGATACGCAGTATTTT. It is translated as CASSLVGLAGGLADTQYF.

This clonotype was seen at least ten times. V usage is TRBV12-3 or TRBV12-4 and J usage is TRBJ2-1; 11 positions agree with TRBD2. The ends lost 9 bases at V and 9 bases at J; junction bases unmatched: 4. The CDR3 is 12 amino acids. The CDR3 protein is CARISGRGEQFF. CDR3 nucleotide sequence: TGTGCCAGGATTAGCGGGAGGGGTGAGCAGTTCTTC.

The table lists this clonotype with many counts. The rearrangement uses TRBV5-1 and TRBJ1-1; D is undetermined. Germline V gene lookup returns CDR1 SGHRS and CDR2 YFSETQ. V gave up 2 bases and J gave up 0 bases, with 8 bases separating them. The CDR3 is made up of 14 amino acids. Written as DNA, the CDR3 is TGCGCCAGCAGCTTACGGAGCATGAACACTGAAGCTTTCTTT. Its protein product is CASSLRSMNTEAFF.

At least ten counts were recorded for this clonotype. The V call is TRBV19, the J call TRBJ1-5; TRBD1 aligns across 11 bases. CDR1 and CDR2 (germline): LNHDA, SQIVND (reference sequence). V shed 6 bases, J shed 5 bases, and the junction held 3 bases outside the gene matches. The CDR3 has 14 amino acids. CDR3 nucleotide sequence: TGTGCCAGTAGCTGGACAGGGGGCGATCAGCCCCAGCATTTT. It yields the protein CASSWTGGDQPQHF.

This clonotype was recorded a few times. V and J are TRBV7-2 and TRBJ2-2; D unresolved. With 1 base removed from V and 2 bases from J, the gap between germline ends came to 11 bases. Germline V lookup: CDR1 SGHTA, CDR2 FQGNSA. The length of the CDR3 is 16 residues. The CDR3 is CASSLGRVPNTGELFF. The CDR3 nucleotides are TGTGCCAGCAGCTTAGGAAGGGTACCAAACACCGGGGAGCTGTTTTTT.

The V gene is TRBV29-1, the J gene TRBJ1-4; D is undetermined. CDR3 length: 14 residues. V lost 7 bases to trimming and J lost 0 bases, with 12 bases between them. CDR1 and CDR2 (germline): SQVTM, ANQGSEA. The CDR3 DNA sequence: TGCAGCGCTGGAGTTTCTGCAACTAATGAAAAACTGTTTTTT. Encoded protein: CSAGVSATNEKLFF.

This clonotype came up many times. The rearrangement joins TRBV28 to TRBJ2-4, with 7 bases fitting TRBD1. From germline, CDR1 is MDHEN and CDR2 SYDVKM. The J segment lost 1 base and the V segment lost 5 bases, leaving 8 bases of the junction unmatched. This CDR3 region has 16 residues. The CDR3 reads CASSPTGVGAKNIQYF. The CDR3, as DNA: TGTGCCAGCAGTCCTACAGGGGTAGGGGCCAAAAACATTCAGTACTTC.

This clonotype has a handful of counts. The rearrangement links TRBV6-5 to TRBJ2-1; D uncertain. The CDR3 sequence is 14 residues long. V was pared by 3 bases and J by 4 bases, with 10 bases between. Germline V gene data show CDR1 as MNHEY and CDR2 as SVGAGI. The CDR3 region is CASSYSSEYNEQFF. The CDR3 bases are TGTGCCAGCAGTTATAGTTCGGAGTACAATGAGCAGTTCTTC.

This clonotype occurred many times. The DNA of the CDR3 is TGTGCCAGCTCGGAGACAGGGGGCTCCTACAATGAGCAGTTCTTC. This codes for CASSETGGSYNEQFF. V usage is TRBV18 and J usage is TRBJ2-1; 9 nucleotides agree with TRBD1. The CDR3 totals 15 residues. Trimming at V came to 6 bases and at J to 0 bases, leaving 3 bases not matched to a gene. CDR1 is KGHSH, CDR2 LQKENI, per germline.

This clonotype was recorded at least ten times. The CDR3 protein is CASSFYGTRRADTQYF. The CDR3 DNA is TGTGCCAGCAGCTTCTACGGGACCCGGAGGGCAGATACGCAGTATTTT. J is TRBJ2-3 and V is TRBV11-2, with TRBD2 as a possible D gene (6 bases). V was cut by 3 bases and J by 4 bases, with 17 bases left in between. The CDR3 spans 16 residues. Germline lookup yields CDR1 SGHAT and CDR2 FQNNGV.

The table lists this clonotype with many counts. J is TRBJ1-5 and V is TRBV6-2 or TRBV6-3; D is unresolved. The V gene's germline CDR1 is MNHEY and CDR2 SVGEGT. The CDR3 totals 15 residues. The ends were cut back, 6 bases at V and 0 bases at J, with 12 bases in the middle. The CDR3 loop is CASRTRDYSNQPQHF. CDR3 bases: TGTGCCAGCAGGACCAGAGATTATAGCAATCAGCCCCAGCATTTT.

This clonotype showed up many times. The chain employs TRBV5-1 and TRBJ2-5, with 8 bases matching TRBD2. The junction had 7 bases not matched to a gene; V was cut back by 5 bases and J by 1 base. Germline CDR1 reads SGHRS; CDR2 reads YFSETQ. This CDR3 spans 15 amino acids. In DNA, the CDR3 is TGCGCCAGCAGAACGGGAGGGCCCGTCCAAGAGACCCAGTACTTC. Amino acids: CASRTGGPVQETQYF.

This clonotype was seen more than once but under ten times. V is TRBV29-1 and J is TRBJ2-5; 10 nucleotides align to TRBD2. The CDR3 loop spans 14 amino acids. The V segment lost 6 bases and the J segment 2 bases; nucleotides outside the gene matches: 6. Looked up from germline, CDR1 is SQVTM and CDR2 is ANQGSEA. The CDR3 DNA sequence: TGCAGCGTCTGGACTAGCGGTGTTCAAGAGACCCAGTACTTC. This codes for CSVWTSGVQETQYF.